These 11 T cell receptor beta chains were all obtained from the same sample, sequenced in a study of cytomegalovirus exposure and HLA in healthy donors. The PCR employed 60 Vbeta primers together with 13 Jbeta primers. TCRdb keeps only in-frame clones here, not all; method: immunoSEQ multiplex PCR. The profile shows 150,000 or so clones, 70% to 85% of them singletons. Source material: PBMCs. These receptors originate from a man aged 25-45 years in good health and CMV-seropositive.

This rearrangement joins TRBV5-1 to TRBJ1-1; D gene unclear. The germline V gene has CDR1 SGHRS and CDR2 YFSETQ. This CDR3 contains 14 residues. V lost 7 bases to trimming and J lost 1 base, with 14 bases between them. CDR3: CASSASGGNTEAFF. The CDR3 DNA sequence: TGCGCCAGCTCAGCCAGTGGAGGGAACACTGAAGCTTTCTTT. Filled out from reference TRBV5-1 and TRBJ1-1, the complete variable domain reads KAGVTQTPRYLIKTRGQQVTLSCSPISGHRSVSWYQQTPGQGLQFLFEYFSETQRNKGNFPGRFSGRQFSNSRSEMNVSTLELGDSALYLCASSASGGNTEAFFGQGTRLTVV.

This clone was seen only once. The chain couples TRBV9 to TRBJ2-2, with TRBD2 as a possible D gene (5 bases). Germline V gene sequence: CDR1 SGDLS, CDR2 YYNGEE. The CDR3 covers 14 residues. V was shortened by 6 bases and J by 4 bases, with 13 bases between the two germline ends. The CDR3 is CASMWGDSTGELFF. CDR3 nucleotides: TGTGCCAGCATGTGGGGAGATTCCACCGGGGAGCTGTTTTTT.

The CDR3 sequence is CASSIVDSNQPQHF. The CDR3 DNA sequence: TGTGCCAGTAGTATAGTTGACAGTAATCAGCCCCAGCATTTT. This rearrangement joins TRBV19 to TRBJ1-5, with a tentative D call TRBD1 (5 bases). The CDR3 sequence is 14 residues long. V was clipped by 1 base and J by 4 bases, with 8 bases between them. CDR1 and CDR2 (germline): LNHDA, SQIVND (reference sequence).

This chain connects TRBV5-4 to TRBJ1-1; 8 nucleotides agree with TRBD1. Trimming cost V 3 bases and J 1 base; bases outside gene matches: 5. This CDR3 has 15 residues. Germline V gives CDR1 SGHNT, CDR2 YYREEE (reference sequence). This CDR3 is CASSSTGTGNTEAFF. CDR3 bases: TGTGCCAGCAGCTCGACGGGGACAGGGAACACTGAAGCTTTCTTT.

V gene TRBV5-1 combines with J gene TRBJ1-1; the match to TRBD1 covers 7 bases. CDR1 and CDR2 from the germline V gene are SGHRS and YFSETQ. J lost 1 base, V lost 7 bases, and 7 bases had no gene match. The CDR3 sequence is 14 residues long. The CDR3 DNA reads as TGCGCCAGCGAGGCAGGGGGTCCGAACACTGAAGCTTTCTTT. Its protein is CASEAGGPNTEAFF.

Written as DNA, the CDR3 is TGTGCCAGCAGTTTAGTACAGGGGTCTTCACCCCTCCACTTT. Translating it yields CASSLVQGSSPLHF. V gene TRBV27 combines with J gene TRBJ1-6; 7 bases align to TRBD1. The length of the CDR3 is 14 residues. Germline V gene lookup returns CDR1 MNHEY and CDR2 SMNVEV (reference sequence). Trimming cost V 2 bases and J 9 bases; bases outside gene matches: 4.

This sequence joins TRBV7-8 and TRBJ1-1, with D uncertain. The CDR3 is made up of 14 amino acids. Germline CDR1 reads SGHVS; CDR2 reads FQNEAQ. The V gene lost 1 base and the J gene lost 7 bases, with 13 bases spanning the gap. CDR3 in amino acids: CASSLEEALGEAFF. The DNA for the CDR3 is TGTGCCAGCAGCTTAGAGGAGGCGCTGGGTGAAGCTTTCTTT.

This chain uses TRBV5-1 with TRBJ1-5; TRBD1 matches at 8 bases. V dropped 4 bases and J dropped 5; count of bases not matched to a gene: 5. The CDR3 covers 14 residues. The germline V gene has CDR1 SGHRS and CDR2 YFSETQ. The CDR3 protein is CASSAGTGDQPQHF. In DNA form, the CDR3 reads TGCGCCAGCAGCGCAGGGACAGGAGATCAGCCCCAGCATTTT.

V is TRBV2 and J is TRBJ2-3, with 8 bases that match TRBD2. Trimming cost V 4 bases and J 0 bases; bases outside gene matches: 9. This CDR3 comprises 17 residues. Germline CDR1 SNHLY, CDR2 FYNNEI. The CDR3 bases are TGTGCCAGCAGTGGGACCAGACTAGCGCGGAGCACAGATACGCAGTATTTT. It codes for CASSGTRLARSTDTQYF.

The chain links TRBV28 to TRBJ2-7, with 12 bases identical to TRBD2. This CDR3 has 13 amino acids. Per the germline V gene, CDR1 is MDHEN and CDR2 is SYDVKM. V lost 8 bases to trimming and J lost 8 bases; unmatched junction nucleotides: 7. The DNA for the CDR3 is TGTGCCAGCGGACTAGCGGGGCCTAACAAGCAGTACTTC. It encodes CASGLAGPNKQYF. Complete variable domain (other parts from reference TRBV28 and TRBJ2-7): DVKVTQSSRYLVKRTGEKVFLECVQDMDHENMFWYRQDPGLGLRLIYFSYDVKMKEKGDIPEGYSVSREKKERFSLILESASTNQTSMYLCASGLAGPNKQYFGPGTRLTVT.

This clone was detected only once. V usage is TRBV19 and J usage is TRBJ2-7, with 10 bases lining up with TRBD2. The CDR3 has 14 amino acids. CDR1 is LNHDA, CDR2 SQIVND, per germline (reference sequence). After removal of 5 bases from V and 7 bases from J, the junction contained 8 bases not matched to a gene. CDR3 nucleotides: TGTGCCAGTAGTCACCTAGCGGGAGCGTTTGAGCAGTACTTC. It codes for CASSHLAGAFEQYF. The variable domain in full, with the rest retrieved from reference TRBV19 and TRBJ2-7, is DGGITQSPKYLFRKEGQNVTLSCEQNLNHDAMYWYRQDPGQGLRLIYYSQIVNDFQKGDIAEGYSVSREKKESFPLTVTSAQKNPTAFYLCASSHLAGAFEQYFGPGTRLTVT.